The subject of this entry is one TCR beta chain. The antigen is undetermined. This sample stems from a study of shared clonotypes between healthy human individuals. Study findings and constraints: Researchers found naive subsets generally carried larger estimated richness than memory subsets.

J lost 4 bases, V lost 4 bases, and 5 bases had no gene match. The CDR3 consists of 15 residues. Per the germline V gene, CDR1 is SQVTM and CDR2 is ANQGSEA. The table came from immunoSEQ multiplex PCR; TCRdb's copy has only in-frame clones and leaves some out. Among roughly 1,600,000 clones, roughly 98.5% were seen once, and the ten largest hold approximately 0.4%. The genes are TRBV29-1 and TRBJ2-3, with 13 bases identical to TRBD2. The source is a man under 40 in good health. The sequencing input was naive CD4+ T cells sorted from blood. This sample's subset: CD45RA+ positively selected. CDR3 DNA: TGCAGCGTTGGAAAGACTAGCGGGAGGTCAGATACGCAGTATTTT. This translates into CSVGKTSGRSDTQYF.